This T cell receptor (beta chain) was captured by sequencing in a study of shared clonotypes between healthy human individuals. Produced via immunoSEQ multiplex PCR; TCRdb's table is partial and in-frame only. The sample contains 2,500,000 or so clones, roughly 92% of which appear only once. The CDR3 extends over 13 amino acids. Looked up from germline, CDR1 is SNHLY and CDR2 is FYNNEI. With 3 bases removed from V and 3 bases from J, the gap between germline ends came to 8 bases. The V call is TRBV2, the J call TRBJ1-2; TRBD1 might be the D (6 bases). This TCR was sampled from a man aged 18 to 29 in good health. Some clones in this sample may be carry-over from other donors' samples. The sequencing sample was made of naive CD4+ T cells from PBMCs. Indicated subset: CD45RA+ positively selected. CDR3 loop: CASSDQGYYGYTF. The CDR3 nucleotides are TGTGCCAGCAGTGACCAGGGGTACTATGGCTACACCTTC. Looking up the rest from reference TRBV2 and TRBJ1-2 gives the full variable domain: EPEVTQTPSHQVTQMGQEVILRCVPISNHLYFYWYRQILGQKVEFLVSFYNNEISEKSEIFDDQFSVERPDGSNFTLKIRSTKLEDSAMYFCASSDQGYYGYTFGSGTRLTVV.